Below, 6 T cell receptor beta chains from the same sample are listed, as sequenced in a study of shared clonotypes between healthy human individuals. Measured with immunoSEQ multiplex PCR; TCRdb has only the in-frame clones, and not every one. The sample consists of some 240,000 clones, 50% to 80% of them appearing once. The sample comprised memory CD4+ T cells sorted from blood. The subset denotes: CD45RA-negative fraction. The source is a man between 25 and 39 years old in good health.

The chain couples TRBV7-4 to TRBJ2-1; TRBD2 agrees at 12 bases. Germline assignment: CDR1 SGHVT and CDR2 SQSDAQ. V gave up 5 bases and J gave up 6 bases; unmatched junction bases: 11. The CDR3 has 17 amino acids. CDR3 coding DNA: TGTGCCAGCAGCAACGGGGCTAGCGGGAGGGCCGTCAATGAGCAGTTCTTC. Its protein is CASSNGASGRAVNEQFF.

CDR3 sequence (DNA): TGTGCCAGCAGACCGGGACTAGCGAACAATGAGCAGTTCTTC. Amino acids: CASRPGLANNEQFF. The V and J genes are TRBV27 and TRBJ2-1; 10 nucleotides line up with TRBD2. With V trimmed by 6 bases and J by 5 bases, 4 bases remained unmatched. This CDR3 is 14 amino acids long. The germline V gene has CDR1 MNHEY and CDR2 SMNVEV (reference sequence).

V and J are TRBV28 and TRBJ2-3; possible D gene TRBD2, 5 bases. This CDR3 spans 15 amino acids. CDR1 MDHEN and CDR2 SYDVKM come from the germline V gene. Trimming pared 2 bases from V and 0 bases from J, leaving 9 bases between. The CDR3 nucleotides read TGTGCCAGCAGTTTAAGGCGGGTTAGCACAGATACGCAGTATTTT. Translating it yields CASSLRRVSTDTQYF.

This clone turned up a few times. The chain has TRBV27 and TRBJ2-7, with D possibly TRBD1 on 6 matching bases. V lost 1 base and J 2 bases, leaving 12 bases between the germline ends. The CDR3 runs to 15 residues. Germline loops: CDR1 MNHEY, CDR2 SMNVEV (reference sequence). The CDR3 nucleotides read TGTGCCAGCAGTTTATTCACAGGGATCCCCTACGAGCAGTACTTC. Protein sequence: CASSLFTGIPYEQYF.

J is TRBJ1-2 and V is TRBV28; D is unclear. In germline, CDR1 is MDHEN, CDR2 SYDVKM. The CDR3 covers 15 residues. V shed 1 base and J shed 9 bases, with 18 bases lying between them. The CDR3 here is CASSLYGGPIYSYTF. The CDR3 nucleotides are TGTGCCAGCAGTTTATATGGAGGGCCGATATATAGCTACACCTTC.

The chain joins TRBV27 to TRBJ2-2, with a weak D call TRBD1 (6 bases). CDR1 is MNHEY and CDR2 is SMNVEV in the germline V gene (reference sequence). Trimming pared 6 bases from V and 4 bases from J, leaving 15 bases between. The CDR3 runs 15 residues. CDR3 region: CASRPRGAGTGELFF. In DNA form, the CDR3 reads TGTGCCAGCAGACCCAGGGGCGCGGGCACCGGGGAGCTGTTTTTT.